This TCR beta chain was identified in a study of blood T cell repertoires in COVID-19. As for the study in general: Samples came from the United States, Italy and Spain, spanning acute and convalescent COVID-19. PBMCs, B-cell-depleted T cells, or T cells provided the cDNA or gDNA that made up the material.

Germline CDR1 and CDR2: SGHVS and FQNEAQ. The V and J ends lost 5 bases and 3 bases, in that order; junction bases with no gene match: 2. The CDR3 sequence is 13 residues long. In the original processing: Reference gene primer amplification gave estimated nucleated cell counts. Clones were sequenced by immunoSEQ multiplex PCR, and TCRdb holds only the in-frame ones, with some missing. For V, J and clone size, that table is used; D and trimming come from the DNA. The sample contains some 120,000 clones, roughly 79% of which appear only once. J is TRBJ2-7 and V is TRBV7-8; 9 nucleotides agree with TRBD2. This receptor was taken from a man aged 70 or older with active or convalescent COVID-19. The sequencing input was peripheral blood. The CDR3: CASSRLADYEQYF. CDR3 in DNA: TGTGCCAGCAGCAGACTAGCGGACTACGAGCAGTACTTC.